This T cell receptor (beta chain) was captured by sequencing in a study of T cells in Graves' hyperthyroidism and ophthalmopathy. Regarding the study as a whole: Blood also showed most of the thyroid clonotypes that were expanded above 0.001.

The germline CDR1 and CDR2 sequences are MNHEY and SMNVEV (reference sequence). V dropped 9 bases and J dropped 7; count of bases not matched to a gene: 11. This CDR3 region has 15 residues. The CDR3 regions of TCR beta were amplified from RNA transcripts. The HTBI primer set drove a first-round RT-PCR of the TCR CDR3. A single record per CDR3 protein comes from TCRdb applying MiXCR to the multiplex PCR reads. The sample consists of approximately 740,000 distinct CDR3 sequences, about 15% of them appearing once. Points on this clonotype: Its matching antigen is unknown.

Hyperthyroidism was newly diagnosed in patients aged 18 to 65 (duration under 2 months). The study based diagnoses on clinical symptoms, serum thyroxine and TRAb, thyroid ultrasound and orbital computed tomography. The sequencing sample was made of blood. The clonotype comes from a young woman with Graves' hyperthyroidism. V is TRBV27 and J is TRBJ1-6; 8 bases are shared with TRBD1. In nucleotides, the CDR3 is TGTGCCAGTTGCATGTTGGGACAGGACAATTCACCCCTCCACTTT. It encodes CASCMLGQDNSPLHF.